Listed here are 31 T cell receptor beta chains from one sample, sequenced in a study of blood T cell repertoires in COVID-19. Data came from immunoSEQ multiplex PCR; TCRdb stores just in-frame clones and leaves some out. This sample has 60,000 to 80,000 clones, with around 89% found just once. The source material was peripheral blood. The receptors derive from a man in his sixties with acute or convalescent COVID-19.

The chain links TRBV7-9 to TRBJ2-1, with 8 bases identical to TRBD1. CDR3 size: 15 residues. V shed 1 base, J shed 5 bases, and the junction held 4 bases outside the gene matches. CDR1 is SEHNR, CDR2 FQNEAQ, per germline (reference sequence). This chain's CDR3 is CASSLEGQAHNEQFF. CDR3 nucleotide sequence: TGTGCCAGCAGCTTAGAGGGACAGGCCCACAATGAGCAGTTCTTC. Complete variable domain (other parts from reference TRBV7-9 and TRBJ2-1): DTGVSQNPRHKITKRGQNVTFRCDPISEHNRLYWYRQTLGQGPEFLTYFQNEAQLEKSRLLSDRFSAERPKGSFSTLEIQRTEQGDSAMYLCASSLEGQAHNEQFFGPGTRLTVL.

This chain joins TRBV6-5 and TRBJ1-6; possible D gene TRBD1, 5 bases. The germline V gene encodes CDR1 MNHEY and CDR2 SVGAGI. Trimming stripped 8 bases from V and 6 bases from J, with 17 bases between. The length of the CDR3 is 15 residues. The CDR3 nucleotides are TGTGCCAGCGGGGCGGGGCATCTGAGTAATTCACCCCTCCACTTT. It translates to CASGAGHLSNSPLHF.

The chain has TRBV5-1 and TRBJ1-2; unclear D gene. Germline CDR1 SGHRS, CDR2 YFSETQ. CDR3 length equals 14 residues. V was trimmed by 7 bases and J by 1 base, leaving 14 bases between them. The CDR3 loop is CASGPSGLNYGYTF. The CDR3 coding sequence is TGCGCCAGCGGTCCGTCAGGACTTAACTATGGCTACACCTTC.

The rearrangement links TRBV19 to TRBJ1-4, with TRBD1 as a possible D gene (5 bases). Germline-derived CDR1 and CDR2 are LNHDA and SQIVND (reference sequence). V lost 3 bases and J 5 bases, leaving 10 bases between the germline ends. There are 14 residues in the CDR3. The CDR3 DNA reads as TGTGCCAGTAGTATGGTGGGGGGAAATGAAAAACTGTTTTTT. This encodes CASSMVGGNEKLFF.

The chain couples TRBV10-2 to TRBJ1-5; D might be TRBD1 (5 bases). V lost 2 bases to trimming and J lost 7 bases, with 6 bases between them. The CDR3 totals 12 residues. Germline V CDR1 and CDR2: WSHSY, SAAADI. The CDR3, as DNA: TGCGCCAGCAGTGAGGGGGGGCAGCCCCAGCATTTT. Amino acid sequence: CASSEGGQPQHF.

The chain has TRBV5-6 and TRBJ2-3; D might be TRBD2 (6 bases). Trimming shortened V by 4 bases and J by 4 bases, and 13 bases separated the two germline ends. Germline CDR1 SGHDT, CDR2 YYEEEE. The CDR3 covers 14 residues. The chain's CDR3 is CASSPRLVPDTQYF. The CDR3 DNA is TGTGCCAGCAGCCCTCGACTAGTCCCAGATACGCAGTATTTT.

The chain employs TRBV7-9 and TRBJ2-3; 10 nucleotides line up with TRBD2. Germline values: CDR1 SEHNR, CDR2 FQNEAQ (reference sequence). This CDR3 is 16 amino acids long. V was clipped by 5 bases and J by 4 bases; unmatched bases: 9. The CDR3 DNA is TGTGCCAGCAGCCCGCCGGGGGGACTAGCGTCAGATACGCAGTATTTT. Residues: CASSPPGGLASDTQYF.

The V gene is TRBV12-5, the J gene TRBJ1-2; a weak D match, TRBD1 (6 bases). V was cut by 7 bases and J by 7 bases, with 19 bases left in between. Per germline, CDR1 LGHNT and CDR2 FRNRAP. The CDR3 extends over 14 amino acids. The CDR3 DNA sequence: TGTGCTAGTGCCCCCCCGGGGGGGCAGGGTGGCTACACCTTC. Its protein product is CASAPPGGQGGYTF.

This clone occurred once. In DNA form, the CDR3 reads TGTGCCAGCAGCCTCAATCAGCCCCAGCATTTT. Its translation is CASSLNQPQHF. This chain uses TRBV12-3 or TRBV12-4 with TRBJ1-5; D remains ambiguous. Trimming cost V 6 bases and J 3 bases, with 3 bases left between them. The CDR3 is 11 residues long.

The V and J genes are TRBV10-1 and TRBJ2-5; D is undetermined. The CDR3 is 13 amino acids. Trimming stripped 4 bases from V and 1 base from J, with 7 bases between. The germline V gene encodes CDR1 WNHNN and CDR2 SYGVQD (reference sequence). The CDR3, as DNA: TGCGCCAGCAGTGGGCACAGCCAAGAGACCCAGTACTTC. Amino acid sequence: CASSGHSQETQYF.

The chain carries TRBV23-1 and TRBJ2-2, with 10 bases lining up with TRBD1. TRBV23-1 is noted as an ORF with a role that remains uncertain. J was trimmed by 4 bases and V by 8 bases; bases with no gene match: 7. The CDR3 loop spans 15 amino acids. CDR3 loop: CASGEDRGCTGELFF. The CDR3 DNA follows: TGCGCCAGCGGAGAGGACAGGGGGTGCACCGGGGAGCTGTTTTTT.

The gene calls are TRBV5-1 and TRBJ2-3, with 11 bases identical to TRBD2. Per the germline V gene, CDR1 is SGHRS and CDR2 is YFSETQ. There are 15 residues in the CDR3. J lost 4 bases, V lost 4 bases, and 5 bases had no gene match. The CDR3, as DNA: TGCGCCAGCAGCCGTAGCGGGAGGGGCCCAGATACGCAGTATTTT. This sequence encodes CASSRSGRGPDTQYF.

The chain recombines TRBV6-5 with TRBJ1-5, with 8 bases fitting TRBD1. J lost 7 bases, V lost 7 bases, and 9 bases had no gene match. Per the germline V gene, CDR1 is MNHEY and CDR2 is SVGAGI. The CDR3 extends over 14 amino acids. The CDR3 coding sequence is TGTGCCAGCATTATGGACAGGGTGGTGCAGCCCCAGCATTTT. This translates into CASIMDRVVQPQHF.

V is TRBV5-1 and J is TRBJ2-5, with D maybe TRBD1 (6 bases). The CDR3 runs 15 residues. Germline assignment: CDR1 SGHRS and CDR2 YFSETQ. V shed 4 bases and J shed 1 base, with 14 bases lying between them. CDR3 sequence: CASSTNYRVQETQYF. CDR3 sequence (DNA): TGCGCCAGCAGCACAAACTACAGGGTCCAAGAGACCCAGTACTTC.

This clone was recorded once. The chain is built from TRBV6-5 and TRBJ1-4, with D possibly matching TRBD1 (6 bases). CDR3 size: 14 residues. V was pared by 7 bases and J by 7 bases, with 16 bases between. The germline CDR1 and CDR2 sequences are MNHEY and SVGAGI. DNA of the CDR3: TGTGCCAGCATGCCGCGGGGGCGCGGTGAAAAACTGTTTTTT. Translated: CASMPRGRGEKLFF.

This clone came up once. It is unclear where the CDR3 begins or ends on the DNA, so no DNA is shown, and the CDR3 is as TCRdb lists it. This rearrangement joins TRBV10-1 to TRBJ2-3; the D call of TRBD2 is as the table states it, not checked on the DNA. The length of the CDR3 is 15 amino acids, counting both ends. Germline CDR1 is WNHNN and CDR2 is SYGVQD (reference sequence). The CDR3 protein is CASSTSGLLDDTQYF.

The rearrangement uses TRBV20-1 and TRBJ2-5; D ambiguous. The V and J ends lost 3 bases and 1 base respectively, with 15 bases between them. The CDR3 has 15 amino acids. Germline assignment: CDR1 DFQATT and CDR2 SNEGSKA (reference sequence). The CDR3 is CSASLSTTPQETQYF. Written as DNA, the CDR3 is TGCAGTGCTAGTTTGTCTACTACCCCCCAAGAGACCCAGTACTTC.

CDR3 sequence: CSVENRGQNTEAFF. The CDR3 DNA reads TGCAGCGTTGAGAACAGGGGCCAAAACACTGAAGCTTTCTTT. The J gene is TRBJ1-1, the V gene TRBV29-1, with TRBD1 identical over 7 bases. V was pared by 3 bases and J by 2 bases, with 6 bases of the junction left unmatched. The CDR3 is made up of 14 amino acids. Germline lookup yields CDR1 SQVTM and CDR2 ANQGSEA.

The chain links TRBV5-4 to TRBJ1-2, with D possibly being TRBD1 (5 bases). The germline V gene encodes CDR1 SGHNT and CDR2 YYREEE (reference sequence). This CDR3 has 14 amino acids. V was clipped by 2 bases and J by 4 bases, with 12 bases between them. As DNA, the CDR3 is TGTGCCAGCAGCTTTGGCAGGGACTTCTATGGCTACACCTTC. Protein sequence: CASSFGRDFYGYTF.

The V call is TRBV27, the J call TRBJ2-1; 11 bases agree with TRBD2. The CDR3 totals 15 residues. Germline-derived CDR1 and CDR2 are MNHEY and SMNVEV (reference sequence). V lost 8 bases to trimming and J lost 5 bases; unmatched junction nucleotides: 8. CDR3 protein: CASSVLAGGDNEQFF. CDR3 DNA: TGTGCCAGCTCCGTGCTAGCGGGAGGTGACAATGAGCAGTTCTTC.

In this sample, this clone turned up a few times. The rearrangement uses TRBV2 and TRBJ2-7; possible D gene TRBD2, 5 bases. V lost 6 bases and J lost 2, with 8 bases in between. The germline gives CDR1 SNHLY, CDR2 FYNNEI. The CDR3 has 12 amino acids. CDR3 in amino acids: CASSGMAYEQYF. As DNA, the CDR3 is TGTGCCAGCAGCGGGATGGCCTACGAGCAGTACTTC.

The rearrangement joins TRBV18 to TRBJ1-4; 8 positions match TRBD1. The CDR3 covers 15 residues. The ends lost 1 base at V and 7 bases at J; junction bases unmatched: 5. CDR1 and CDR2 from the germline V gene are KGHSH and LQKENI. The DNA for the CDR3 is TGTGCCAGCTCACCACGAGGACAGGGAGGTGAAAAACTGTTTTTT. This encodes CASSPRGQGGEKLFF.

In nucleotides, the CDR3 is TGCGCCAGCAGCTCAGGATCCTTGCTGGGCTCCTACAATGAGCAGTTCTTC. This codes for CASSSGSLLGSYNEQFF. This chain uses TRBV5-1 with TRBJ2-1; D unresolved. Germline V gives CDR1 SGHRS, CDR2 YFSETQ. The CDR3 consists of 17 residues. Trimming removed 3 bases at V and 0 bases at J, with 16 bases between.

The genes are TRBV6-5 and TRBJ2-3; the D gene is possibly TRBD2 (6 bases). This CDR3 region has 15 residues. Germline CDR1 MNHEY, CDR2 SVGAGI. V lost 4 bases, J lost 3 bases, and 14 bases lay in between. The CDR3 DNA sequence: TGTGCCAGCAGTTTGACGGGGGTAGGGACAGATACGCAGTATTTT. It yields the protein CASSLTGVGTDTQYF.

This clone was seen only once. V is TRBV24-1 and J is TRBJ2-2, with a possible D match to TRBD1 (6 bases). V was cut by 4 bases and J by 1 base, with 12 bases left in between. Per the germline V gene, CDR1 is KGHDR and CDR2 is SFDVKD. The CDR3 covers 16 residues. Here the CDR3 reads CATSEPGQLNTGELFF. The CDR3 DNA reads as TGTGCCACCAGTGAGCCGGGACAACTGAACACCGGGGAGCTGTTTTTT.

This chain joins TRBV2 and TRBJ1-1; 8 bases match TRBD1. The CDR3 sequence is 13 residues long. V trimming: 11 bases; J trimming: 6 bases; junction bases outside the gene matches: 11. CDR1 is SNHLY, CDR2 FYNNEI, per germline. CDR3 in DNA: TGTGCCGGGGGGTCGGACAGGGCATCTGAAGCTTTCTTT. Its translation is CAGGSDRASEAFF. Filled out from reference TRBV2 and TRBJ1-1, the complete variable domain reads EPEVTQTPSHQVTQMGQEVILRCVPISNHLYFYWYRQILGQKVEFLVSFYNNEISEKSEIFDDQFSVERPDGSNFTLKIRSTKLEDSAMYFCAGGSDRASEAFFGQGTRLTVV.

The rearrangement uses TRBV7-2 and TRBJ2-7, with 8 bases lining up with TRBD2. The CDR3 is 15 amino acids. V lost 5 bases, J lost 1 base, and 7 bases stayed unmatched. Germline CDR1 SGHTA, CDR2 FQGNSA. CDR3 sequence reads: CASSPRVAGSYEQYF. As DNA, the CDR3 is TGTGCCAGCAGCCCACGAGTAGCGGGGTCCTACGAGCAGTACTTC.

J is TRBJ2-2 and V is TRBV3-1 (or the pseudogene TRBV3-2); 7 nucleotides line up with TRBD1. Germline assignment: CDR1 LGHDT and CDR2 YNNKEL (reference sequence). CDR3 length: 16 residues. Trimming took 1 base from V and 1 from J; bases not matched to a gene: 3. The CDR3 spells CASSQVHRGNTGELFF. In DNA, the CDR3 is TGTGCCAGCAGCCAAGTGCACAGGGGGAACACCGGGGAGCTGTTTTTT.

This chain uses TRBV15 with TRBJ1-4; TRBD1 is a possible D gene (6 bases). V was cut by 3 bases and J by 5 bases, with 13 bases left in between. CDR3 length: 15 residues. Germline V gene data show CDR1 as LNHNV and CDR2 as YYDKDF (reference sequence). CDR3 bases: TGTGCCACCAGCAGGGCGGGGGGCTCAAATGAAAAACTGTTTTTT. It codes for CATSRAGGSNEKLFF.

This chain links TRBV19 with TRBJ1-5; 7 positions match TRBD1. The CDR3 is 17 residues long. Trimming took 1 base from V and 2 from J; bases not matched to a gene: 8. Germline lookup yields CDR1 LNHDA and CDR2 SQIVND (reference sequence). The CDR3 bases are TGTGCCAGTAGTATAGGTAGACAGGGCGGCGGCAATCAGCCCCAGCATTTT. It translates to CASSIGRQGGGNQPQHF. Using reference TRBV19 and TRBJ1-5 for the parts outside the CDR3, the full variable domain is DGGITQSPKYLFRKEGQNVTLSCEQNLNHDAMYWYRQDPGQGLRLIYYSQIVNDFQKGDIAEGYSVSREKKESFPLTVTSAQKNPTAFYLCASSIGRQGGGNQPQHFGDGTRLSIL.

V is TRBV7-9 and J is TRBJ2-5, with 7 bases matching TRBD1. Germline CDR1 SEHNR, CDR2 FQNEAQ (reference sequence). The CDR3 totals 15 residues. Unmatched junction bases numbered 5, after V lost 3 bases and J lost 1 base. The CDR3 here is CASSFGDSFQETQYF. The DNA of the CDR3 is TGTGCCAGCAGCTTTGGGGACAGCTTCCAAGAGACCCAGTACTTC.